This T cell receptor (beta chain) was identified in a study of Graves' ophthalmopathy and Graves' hyperthyroidism. The overall study: Ophthalmopathy absent within 18 months of follow-up marked hyperthyroidism as stable.

As the template, RNA transcripts were used to amplify TCR beta CDR3 regions. HTBI primers were employed in first-round RT-PCR, then a second-round multiplex PCR followed. TCRdb recomputed calls from the multiplex PCR reads with MiXCR, one row per CDR3 protein. The sample contains 500,000 to 700,000 distinct CDR3 sequences, approximately 37% of which appear only once. This clonotype was seen at least ten times. What it binds is unknown. Study results and caveats: Blood shared most expanded thyroid clonotypes above 0.001 frequency.

Patients were diagnosed from clinical symptoms, serum thyroxine, TRAb, thyroid ultrasound and orbital computed tomography. The junction had 10 bases not matched to a gene; V was cut back by 0 bases and J by 3 bases. This CDR3 is 17 amino acids long. CDR1 is MGHRA, CDR2 YSYEKL, per germline. Material: peripheral blood or thyroid tissue (not recorded which). This chain joins TRBV4-1 and TRBJ2-7; 8 bases fit TRBD1. The receptor was isolated from an adult man with Graves' hyperthyroidism. CDR3 bases: TGCGCCAGCAGCCAAGAAAACCCTACTACAGGGGGCTACGAGCAGTACTTC. Translated: CASSQENPTTGGYEQYF.